This TCR beta chain was obtained from a study of graft-versus-host responses after intestinal transplantation. The CDR3 has 16 residues. Per the germline V gene, CDR1 is KGHSH and CDR2 is LQKENI. V shed 0 bases and J shed 4 bases, with 15 bases lying between them. Assay used: immunoSEQ multiplex PCR; TCRdb lists only in-frame clones, some missing. The table has nearly 95,000 clones, about 92% seen once. Concerning this clone: As yet, its antigen is unknown.

This specimen was unstimulated CD8+ T cells sorted from spleen or lymph node cells, taken before intestinal transplant. This TCR was sampled from a human donor who received an intestinal transplant. The V and J genes are TRBV18 and TRBJ1-1, with D possibly being TRBD1 (6 bases). The chain's CDR3 is CASSPPGAGVRTEAFF. The DNA for the CDR3 is TGTGCCAGCTCACCACCGGGGGCAGGGGTTCGCACTGAAGCTTTCTTT.